The 27 T cell receptor beta chains presented below share a single source sample, sequenced in a study of blood T cell repertoires in COVID-19. Generated by immunoSEQ multiplex PCR, the TCRdb table keeps only in-frame clones and is missing some. The sample lists about 64,000 clones; 65% to 90% were seen once. Sequencing was carried out using peripheral blood. Every receptor here comes from a man between 40 and 49 years old with acute or convalescent COVID-19.

Relative to its sample, this clone is medium-sized. The V call is TRBV6-5, the J call TRBJ2-7; tentative D call: TRBD2 (6 bases). V lost 0 bases and J 6 bases, leaving 12 bases between the germline ends. The CDR3 covers 14 residues. Germline-derived CDR1 and CDR2 are MNHEY and SVGAGI. CDR3 region: CASSYSMRGTEQYF. In DNA, the CDR3 is TGTGCCAGCAGTTACTCGATGCGGGGAACCGAGCAGTACTTC.

This chain links TRBV29-1 with TRBJ2-7, with a possible D match to TRBD1 (5 bases). CDR3 length equals 13 residues. Per the germline V gene, CDR1 is SQVTM and CDR2 is ANQGSEA. V was trimmed by 4 bases and J by 6 bases, leaving 16 bases between them. Here the CDR3 reads CSVAHLKGLEQYF. Written as DNA, the CDR3 is TGCAGCGTTGCCCACCTCAAGGGGCTCGAGCAGTACTTC.

This clone appeared once. The chain carries TRBV6-5 and TRBJ1-1, with D uncertain. The CDR3 is 15 amino acids. Between the trimmed V and J ends, which lost 0 bases and 4 bases, there was a span of 12 bases. Germline V gives CDR1 MNHEY, CDR2 SVGAGI. The CDR3 loop reads CASSYSSSAGTEAFF. Written as DNA, the CDR3 is TGTGCCAGCAGTTACTCATCAAGCGCGGGCACTGAAGCTTTCTTT.

The chain recombines TRBV9 with TRBJ1-2; D may be TRBD1 (6 bases). The CDR3 contains 18 residues. Germline CDR1 and CDR2: SGDLS and YYNGEE. With 2 bases removed from V and 0 bases from J, the gap between germline ends came to 20 bases. In DNA, the CDR3 is TGTGCCAGCAGCGTCGCCCCGCTTGGACAGTCCGCTAACTATGGCTACACCTTC. Residues: CASSVAPLGQSANYGYTF.

The chain recombines TRBV10-2 with TRBJ1-2; possible D gene TRBD1, 5 bases. CDR1 WSHSY and CDR2 SAAADI come from the germline V gene. Trimming removed 6 bases from V and 8 bases from J, with 13 bases in between. This CDR3 contains 12 residues. The CDR3 loop is CASRLGSGGYTF. CDR3 coding DNA: TGCGCCAGCAGGTTAGGTTCAGGGGGCTACACCTTC.

The genes are TRBV9 and TRBJ2-3; 10 bases fit TRBD1. Germline CDR1 SGDLS, CDR2 YYNGEE. V lost 4 bases and J lost 6; bases outside the gene matches: 8. The CDR3 loop spans 15 amino acids. In nucleotides, the CDR3 is TGTGCCAGCAGCCCTCGGGACAGGGGATTGGATACGCAGTATTTT. Residues: CASSPRDRGLDTQYF.

The rearrangement links TRBV6-5 to TRBJ2-7, with no clear D. CDR1 is MNHEY and CDR2 is SVGAGI in the germline V gene. V shed 7 bases and J shed 2 bases, with 15 bases lying between them. CDR3 size: 14 residues. The CDR3: CASNPVGQAYEQYF. CDR3 DNA: TGTGCCAGCAATCCCGTTGGGCAAGCCTACGAGCAGTACTTC.

The CDR3 spells CASSIGVGQNTEAFF. The CDR3 DNA follows: TGTGCCAGTAGTATAGGGGTTGGGCAGAACACTGAAGCTTTCTTT. The rearrangement uses TRBV19 and TRBJ1-1; D is undetermined. The CDR3 extends over 15 amino acids. The germline V gene has CDR1 LNHDA and CDR2 SQIVND (reference sequence). The V end lost 1 base, the J end lost 1 base, and 10 bases lay between the germline ends. Full variable domain (outside the CDR3, taken from reference TRBV19 and TRBJ1-1): DGGITQSPKYLFRKEGQNVTLSCEQNLNHDAMYWYRQDPGQGLRLIYYSQIVNDFQKGDIAEGYSVSREKKESFPLTVTSAQKNPTAFYLCASSIGVGQNTEAFFGQGTRLTVV.

V is TRBV4-1 and J is TRBJ2-5; tentatively, D is TRBD1 (5 bases). Germline V gene sequence: CDR1 MGHRA, CDR2 YSYEKL. Trimming left V 4 bases short and J 2 bases short, with 17 bases between. CDR3 length: 16 residues. CDR3 in amino acids: CASSLLNSGHQETQYF. The CDR3 coding sequence is TGCGCCAGCAGCCTCCTCAATTCAGGGCATCAAGAGACCCAGTACTTC.

The rearrangement links TRBV2 to TRBJ1-3; D remains ambiguous. Germline assignment: CDR1 SNHLY and CDR2 FYNNEI. Trimming cost V 8 bases and J 0 bases, with 5 bases left between them. This CDR3 has 12 amino acids. CDR3 sequence (DNA): TGTGCCAGCCTAAGCTCTGGAAACACCATATATTTT. Its translation: CASLSSGNTIYF.

The V gene is TRBV6-1, the J gene TRBJ1-2, with a possible D match to TRBD1 (5 bases). Between the trimmed V and J ends, which lost 3 bases and 4 bases, there was a span of 9 bases. The CDR3 contains 13 residues. Per the germline V gene, CDR1 is MNHNS and CDR2 is SASEGT. The CDR3 loop is CASSEDTSYGYTF. The CDR3, as DNA: TGTGCCAGCAGTGAGGACACCTCCTATGGCTACACCTTC.

The V gene is TRBV5-3, the J gene TRBJ1-5, with no clear D. TRBV5-3 is noted as an ORF with a role that remains uncertain. Between the trimmed V and J ends, which lost 2 bases and 4 bases, there was a span of 7 bases. The CDR3 has 13 amino acids. Here the CDR3 reads CARSLRRNQPQHF. CDR3 nucleotide sequence: TGTGCCAGAAGCTTACGGAGAAATCAGCCCCAGCATTTT.

The rearrangement links TRBV19 to TRBJ1-4; 8 bases are a match to TRBD1. This CDR3 comprises 16 residues. Germline V lookup: CDR1 LNHDA, CDR2 SQIVND (reference sequence). J gave up 8 bases and V 7 bases, and 15 bases lay outside the gene matches. The CDR3 DNA reads as TGTGCCAGTATGAATTGGGGACAGGTGGTTGGCGAAAAACTGTTTTTT. It is translated as CASMNWGQVVGEKLFF.

In its sample, this clone ranks as medium-sized. The V call is TRBV4-1, the J call TRBJ1-5, with D tentatively TRBD1 (5 bases). The V gene lost 3 bases and the J gene lost 8 bases, with 20 bases spanning the gap. The germline CDR1 and CDR2 sequences are MGHRA and YSYEKL. The CDR3 loop spans 16 amino acids. The chain's CDR3 is CASSHGTTLFAEPQHF. In nucleotides, the CDR3 is TGCGCCAGCAGCCATGGGACTACGCTCTTTGCGGAGCCCCAGCATTTT.

This clone was recorded once. The gene calls are TRBV6-5 and TRBJ2-2; TRBD1 is a possible D gene (5 bases). The CDR3 consists of 14 residues. Germline V gives CDR1 MNHEY, CDR2 SVGAGI. V was clipped by 8 bases and J by 4 bases, with 14 bases between them. The CDR3 coding sequence is TGTGCCAGCCGTCGTGACAGAGCCACCGGGGAGCTGTTTTTT. Protein sequence: CASRRDRATGELFF.

This sequence joins TRBV19 and TRBJ2-7; 11 bases are shared with TRBD1. There are 13 residues in the CDR3. After removal of 6 bases from V and 7 bases from J, the junction contained 5 bases not matched to a gene. Germline V gene data show CDR1 as LNHDA and CDR2 as SQIVND (reference sequence). CDR3 nucleotide sequence: TGTGCCAGTAGCGGGACAGGGGGTCGGGAGCAGTACTTC. Translated: CASSGTGGREQYF.

The gene calls are TRBV7-8 and TRBJ1-5, with D unclear. Germline V lookup: CDR1 SGHVS, CDR2 FQNEAQ. V lost 8 bases and J 3 bases, leaving 8 bases between the germline ends. The CDR3 consists of 12 residues. CDR3 coding DNA: TGTGCCAGCTCGACTTTCAATCAGCCCCAGCATTTT. Translating gives CASSTFNQPQHF. The full variable domain, rest sourced from reference TRBV7-8 and TRBJ1-5, is GAGVSQSPRYKVAKRGQDVALRCDPISGHVSLFWYQQALGQGPEFLTYFQNEAQLDKSGLPSDRFFAERPEGSVSTLKIQRTQQEDSAVYLCASSTFNQPQHFGDGTRLSIL.

Worth noting for this clone: A junction end diverges from the germline sequence, so it may reflect a read error. V is TRBV7-7 and J is TRBJ2-6; TRBD1 aligns across 7 bases. Germline V lookup: CDR1 SSHAT, CDR2 FNYEAQ (reference sequence). This CDR3 contains 13 residues. CDR3 sequence (DNA): TGTGCTAGCAGCCCACAGGGGCTGGGCGTCCTGACTTTC. Translated: CASSPQGLGVLTF.

A note on this clone: Germline and junction disagree at one end, which may indicate a read error. The V gene is TRBV9, the J gene TRBJ2-7, with D unclear. CDR3 length: 14 residues. Germline V gene data show CDR1 as SGDLS and CDR2 as YYNGEE. The CDR3 DNA follows: TGTGCCAGCAGCGTAGGGCTCCCGTCCTTCGAGCAGTACTTC. The encoded protein is CASSVGLPSFEQYF.

The chain links TRBV12-3 or TRBV12-4 to TRBJ1-3; D gene uncertain. The CDR3 sequence is 13 residues long. Trimming shortened V by 0 bases and J by 7 bases, and 7 bases separated the two germline ends. The CDR3 bases are TGTGCCAGCAGTTTAGCCGGAGGCAACACCATATATTTT. It encodes CASSLAGGNTIYF.

The CDR3 nucleotides are TGTGCCAGCAGTCGTATTGGGGGGGGTAGCAATCAGCCCCAGCATTTT. Protein product: CASSRIGGGSNQPQHF. The gene calls are TRBV7-9 and TRBJ1-5, with D tentatively TRBD1 (5 bases). V was cut by 6 bases and J by 0 bases, with 15 bases left in between. CDR1 is SEHNR and CDR2 is FQNEAQ in the germline V gene (reference sequence). The CDR3 contains 16 residues. The full variable domain, in which reference TRBV7-9 and TRBJ1-5 provide the parts outside the CDR3, is DTGVSQNPRHKITKRGQNVTFRCDPISEHNRLYWYRQTLGQGPEFLTYFQNEAQLEKSRLLSDRFSAERPKGSFSTLEIQRTEQGDSAMYLCASSRIGGGSNQPQHFGDGTRLSIL.

The chain employs TRBV24-1 and TRBJ2-1, with 12 bases that match TRBD2. Germline CDR1 is KGHDR and CDR2 is SFDVKD. This CDR3 is 17 amino acids long. J lost 4 bases, V lost 3 bases, and 6 bases had no gene match. The CDR3: CATSDPGLAGTYNEQFF. In DNA form, the CDR3 reads TGTGCCACCAGTGATCCAGGACTAGCGGGGACTTACAATGAGCAGTTCTTC.

This clone was seen a few times. The identical CDR3 is also encoded by other nucleotide sequences in the sample. V is TRBV18 and J is TRBJ1-6, with unresolved D. V lost 0 bases and J lost 0, with 3 bases in between. The CDR3 spans 15 residues. Germline lookup yields CDR1 KGHSH and CDR2 LQKENI. The CDR3 protein is CASSPPSSYNSPLHF. The DNA for the CDR3 is TGTGCCAGCTCACCACCTAGCTCCTATAATTCACCCCTCCACTTT.

J is TRBJ1-4 and V is TRBV30, with D tentatively TRBD1 (5 bases). The germline CDR1 and CDR2 sequences are GTSNPN and SVGIG (reference sequence). Trimming took off 4 bases at V and 6 bases at J, with 12 bases between the two ends. The CDR3 has 13 amino acids. The CDR3 spells CAWNQGGDEKLFF. CDR3 DNA sequence: TGTGCCTGGAACCAGGGAGGGGATGAAAAACTGTTTTTT.

This chain links TRBV11-3 with TRBJ1-1; a possible D gene is TRBD1 (6 bases). The CDR3 spans 15 residues. Germline CDR1 is SGHNT and CDR2 is YENEEA. V lost 3 bases, J lost 3 bases, and 14 bases lay in between. The CDR3 bases are TGTGCCAGCAGCTTGGGGGGGGCTGGAGACACTGAAGCTTTCTTT. As protein: CASSLGGAGDTEAFF. Supplemented by reference TRBV11-3 and TRBJ1-1, the full variable domain reads EAGVVQSPRYKIIEKKQPVAFWCNPISGHNTLYWYLQNLGQGPELLIRYENEEAVDDSQLPKDRFSAERLKGVDSTLKIQPAELGDSAVYLCASSLGGAGDTEAFFGQGTRLTVV.

The chain joins TRBV5-1 to TRBJ2-7; 7 bases map to TRBD1. Germline CDR1 SGHRS, CDR2 YFSETQ. The CDR3 runs to 15 residues. V lost 3 bases, J lost 5 bases, and 11 bases stayed unmatched. CDR3 residues: CASSSADRIIHEQYF. The DNA for the CDR3 is TGCGCCAGCAGCTCCGCGGACAGGATTATCCACGAGCAGTACTTC.

The J gene is TRBJ1-2, the V gene TRBV11-2; maybe TRBD1 (5 bases). Germline V gene data show CDR1 as SGHAT and CDR2 as FQNNGV. Deletions cut 1 base from V and 8 bases from J, with 11 bases between. The CDR3 loop spans 13 amino acids. CDR3 DNA sequence: TGTGCCAGCAGCTTAGCCGTCCAGGGAGGCTACACCTTC. Protein product: CASSLAVQGGYTF.